The present TCR beta chain was sequenced within a study of blood T cell repertoires in COVID-19. Turning to the study itself: The study drew acute and convalescent COVID-19 samples from the United States, Italy and Spain. The analysed material was cDNA or gDNA that came from T cells, B-cell-depleted T cells, or PBMCs.

A Seattle source enrolled patients during active infection and followed them longitudinally. CDR1 and CDR2 (germline): SGHDN, FVKESK. The V and J ends lost 2 bases and 4 bases respectively, with 9 bases between them. The CDR3 consists of 13 residues. Original handling: Nucleated cell counts were estimated from reference gene primer amplification. TCRdb's table, derived via immunoSEQ multiplex PCR, lists solely in-frame clones and lacks some. V, J and clone size were drawn from that table, and D and trimming were deduced from the DNA. The sample includes around 140,000 clones, approximately 90% of them seen just once.

The chain joins TRBV14 to TRBJ2-7, with a weak D call TRBD2 (6 bases). Sequenced: peripheral blood. The clonotype originates from a man aged 55 to 70 with COVID-19, enrolled during active disease. CDR3 sequence (DNA): TGTGCCAGCAGCCAACTCGGGGGTTACGAGCAGTACTTC. Translation: CASSQLGGYEQYF.